A selection of T cell receptor beta chains follows, all from one sample in a study of blood T cells in healthy people across ages. TCRdb re-called the 5' RACE reads through MiXCR, storing one row per CDR3 protein. The data contain 700,000 to 850,000 distinct CDR3 sequences, 30% to 45% of them singletons. Specimen: blood. The receptor set was obtained from a man aged 18 to 29 in good health. Each CDR3 is given with its conserved first and last residue. A D gene is named only where the DNA matches it firmly. The size of a clone is reported for some rows only, either as once, few or many, or as a class for expanded clones.

TRBJ2-7,TRBV27,NA,many,CASSRGQNEQYF,TGTGCCAGCAGTAGGGGACAAAACGAGCAGTACTTC
TRBJ2-7,TRBV27,NA,NA,CASSYSGQYEQYF,TGTGCCAGCAGTTACAGTGGTCAATACGAGCAGTACTTC
TRBJ2-6,TRBV6-2/TRBV6-3,NA,NA,CASSYVGLADAGANVLTF,TGTGCCAGCAGTTATGTCGGACTGGCGGATGCTGGGGCCAACGTCCTGACTTTC
TRBJ1-1,TRBV3-1,NA,NA,CASSQAGYTEALF,TGTGCCAGCAGCCAAGCCGGATACACTGAAGCTCTCTTT
TRBJ1-1,TRBV27,NA,NA,CASRDGQFTEAFF,TGTGCCAGCAGGGACGGACAATTCACTGAAGCTTTCTTT
TRBJ1-2,TRBV10-3,NA,NA,CAIRGRTGGNYGYTF,TGTGCCATCAGGGGTCGAACAGGCGGTAACTATGGCTACACCTTC
TRBJ1-2,TRBV5-1,NA,many,CASSLTDNYGYTF,TGCGCCAGCAGCTTGACAGATAACTATGGCTACACCTTC
TRBJ2-3,TRBV10-3,NA,few,CAISDVGSTDTQYF,TGTGCCATCAGTGATGTAGGGAGCACAGATACGCAGTATTTT
TRBJ1-5,TRBV10-3,NA,few,CAGSTGSNQPQHF,TGTGCCGGGTCTACAGGGAGCAATCAGCCCCAGCATTTT
TRBJ2-1,TRBV7-2,NA,many,CASSLDAGPYNEQFF,TGTGCCAGCAGCTTAGATGCAGGACCCTACAATGAGCAGTTCTTC
TRBJ1-2,TRBV5-1,NA,NA,CASSLGEVESYGYTF,TGCGCCAGCAGCTTGGGCGAGGTGGAAAGCTATGGCTACACCTTC
TRBJ1-2,TRBV19,NA,few,CASSIRVSQTSYGYTF,TGTGCCAGTAGTATAAGGGTTTCACAGACCAGCTATGGCTACACCTTC
TRBJ2-7,TRBV20-1,TRBD1,many,CSASRTGRERYEQYF,TGCAGTGCTAGTAGGACAGGGAGAGAGAGGTACGAGCAGTACTTC
TRBJ2-2,TRBV5-1,TRBD1,NA,CASSLEGTANTGELFF,TGCGCCAGCAGCTTGGAAGGGACAGCCAACACCGGGGAGCTGTTTTTT
TRBJ1-6,TRBV12-3/TRBV12-4,NA,NA,CASRPRQDSPLHF,TGTGCCAGCAGGCCACGCCAGGATTCACCCCTCCACTTT
TRBJ2-4,TRBV4-3,NA,many,CASSQPGHPKNIQYF,TGCGCCAGCAGCCAACCGGGACATCCAAAAAACATTCAGTACTTC
TRBJ1-6,TRBV28,TRBD1,NA,CASSRGDRANSPLHF,TGTGCCAGCAGTAGGGGGGACAGGGCCAATTCACCCCTCCACTTT
TRBJ2-7,TRBV6-2/TRBV6-3,TRBD1,few,CASSHPLLGDRTSYEQYF,TGTGCCAGCAGTCATCCCTTACTAGGGGACAGGACGTCCTACGAGCAGTACTTC
TRBJ1-1,TRBV20-1,NA,few,CSAHPDSMNTEAFF,TGCAGTGCTCACCCGGACAGCATGAACACTGAAGCTTTCTTT
TRBJ1-2,TRBV12-3/TRBV12-4,NA,many,CASSLSQGRLGYTF,TGTGCCAGCAGTTTATCCCAGGGGAGACTTGGCTACACCTTC
TRBJ1-1,TRBV10-3,NA,NA,CAIRQGTVLDTEAFF,TGTGCCATCAGACAGGGTACGGTTCTGGACACTGAAGCTTTCTTT
TRBJ2-3,TRBV24-1,TRBD1,NA,CATSDFRQGVDTQYF,TGTGCCACCAGTGATTTTCGACAGGGAGTAGATACGCAGTATTTT
TRBJ2-1,TRBV20-1,TRBD1,many,CSVPPTGTNSYNEQFF,TGCAGTGTGCCCCCGACAGGGACGAACTCCTACAATGAGCAGTTCTTC
TRBJ2-3,TRBV4-3,TRBD2,few,CASSQAPIRGRADTQYF,TGCGCCAGCAGCCAAGCTCCCATCCGGGGGAGGGCAGATACGCAGTATTTT
TRBJ2-1,TRBV6-5,TRBD2,NA,CASSGTSEGNEQFF,TGTGCCAGCAGCGGGACTAGCGAGGGGAATGAGCAGTTCTTC
TRBJ1-2,TRBV27,NA,NA,CASSLWGPGDGYTF,TGTGCCAGCAGTTTATGGGGGCCGGGTGATGGCTACACCTTC
TRBJ1-1,TRBV6-5,TRBD1,NA,CAGSTAGAGGLTEAFF,TGTGCCGGCAGTACCGCCGGGGCAGGGGGGTTGACTGAAGCTTTCTTT
TRBJ2-1,TRBV24-1,TRBD2,NA,CATSDPNEKRGGYNEQFF,TGTGCCACCAGTGACCCCAATGAGAAGCGGGGGGGCTACAATGAGCAGTTCTTC
TRBJ2-3,TRBV5-5,NA,NA,CASSLEGSVWSDTQYF,TGTGCCAGCAGCTTGGAGGGCTCCGTTTGGTCAGATACGCAGTATTTT
TRBJ2-5,TRBV12-3/TRBV12-4,NA,NA,CASSRGEGETQYF,TGTGCCAGCAGTCGAGGCGAAGGAGAGACCCAGTACTTC